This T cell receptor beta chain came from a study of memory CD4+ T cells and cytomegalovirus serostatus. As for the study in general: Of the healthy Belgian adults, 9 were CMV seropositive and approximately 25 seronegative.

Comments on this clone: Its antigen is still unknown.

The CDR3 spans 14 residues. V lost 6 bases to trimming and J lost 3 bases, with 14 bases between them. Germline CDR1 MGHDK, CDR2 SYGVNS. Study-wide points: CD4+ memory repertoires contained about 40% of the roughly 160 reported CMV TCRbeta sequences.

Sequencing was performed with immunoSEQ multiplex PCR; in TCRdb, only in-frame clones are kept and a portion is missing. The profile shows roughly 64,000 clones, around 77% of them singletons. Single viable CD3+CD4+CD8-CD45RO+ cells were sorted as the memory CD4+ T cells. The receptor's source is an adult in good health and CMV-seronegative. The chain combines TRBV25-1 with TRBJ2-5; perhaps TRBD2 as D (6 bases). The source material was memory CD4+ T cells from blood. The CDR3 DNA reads TGTGCCAGCAGCCTCCTCGGGGGTGAAGAGACCCAGTACTTC. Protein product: CASSLLGGEETQYF.